This T cell receptor beta chain originates from a study of spatial heterogeneity in lung cancer. Study context: Beta-chain sequences consistently outnumbered alpha-chain sequences in detection.

Carried by each TCR cDNA molecule was a unique molecular identifier. TCRdb re-derived calls from the 5' RACE reads in MiXCR, one entry per CDR3 protein. The sample includes approximately 90,000 distinct CDR3 sequences, approximately 8.9% of them seen just once. V was clipped by 2 bases and J by 4 bases, with 10 bases between them. This CDR3 contains 14 residues. The germline CDR1 and CDR2 sequences are SGHRS and YFSETQ. This clonotype was observed a handful of times. Sample time point: sample taken at primary tumor resection. Researchers sequenced whole RNA taken from tumor, nontumor lung or frozen PBMC without sorting. There were some 76 donors, all of them untreated patients with early-stage non-small cell lung cancer.

The sequencing here drew on PBMCs, taken at surgery. The rearrangement links TRBV5-1 to TRBJ2-1; D is undetermined. The receptor was derived from a male donor with early-stage non-small cell lung cancer. The CDR3 bases are TGCGCCAGCAGCTTTAGTAACCCTTACAATGAGCAGTTCTTC. Its translation is CASSFSNPYNEQFF.